A single T cell receptor (beta chain) is shown here with its context. Which antigen it targets is not known. Per-nucleotide qualities are absent, and no much larger clonotype sits a single base away. The data derive from a study of TIL therapy for anti-PD-1-resistant metastatic lung cancer (dated by TCRdb to the early 2020s). Some background on the complete study: Tumors were harvested prior to any PD-1/PD-L1 blockade, after which nivolumab was administered to patients, and lymphodepletion, expanded TIL infusion and IL-2 were given to patients who progressed. Enrolled patients had a median age of around 56 years (range 38-75) and a median tumor PD-L1 proportion score of less than 7.5%. Most of the cohort had lung adenocarcinoma, including a few EGFR-mutant tumors and two ALK-rearranged tumors, and half of the patients were either current or former smokers. Across the cohort, whole-exome sequencing showed a median non-synonymous tumor mutation burden of about 1.6 mutations per megabase. Clonotypes were tracked across tumor, expanded TIL product and serial blood samples by T cell receptor beta sequencing of tumor and peripheral blood.

Explained via the paper, the time point label denotes: pre-treatment sample, taken before nivolumab and TIL therapy. A phase I trial run at two centers enrolled adults with stage 4 NSCLC between 2017 and 2020. The samples were drawn from an open-label, single-arm phase I trial testing tumor-infiltrating lymphocyte therapy combined with nivolumab in advanced non-small cell lung cancer. Blood mononuclear cells from EDTA tubes were separated on a Ficoll gradient and snap-frozen as pellets, and DNA was extracted from the cells using a Qiagen mini-prep kit. Ends trimmed: V by 4 bases, J by 7 bases; bases unmatched to a gene: 7. As encoded in the germline V gene, CDR1 is SNHLY while CDR2 is FYNNEI. From the cysteine up to the phenylalanine, the CDR3 has a length of 14 residues. The entry retains the CDR3 DNA only, 42 bases that are in frame from base 1. The immunoSEQ v3 hsTCRB kit was used to amplify TCR beta CDR3 regions from genomic DNA through bias-controlled multiplex PCR. TCR libraries were sequenced on an Illumina NextSeq 500 to approximately 2 million read pairs for survey level or about 5-6 million for deep level. The authors processed their data as follows. Clonality was reported by immunoSEQ Analyzer software, which also assigned V, D and J genes and filtered out non-productive sequences. Repertoires of infused TIL and blood were compared using productive Simpson clonality and the Morisita overlap index of productive TRB rearrangements. Absolute clonotype counts in blood were estimated by multiplying the lymphocyte count by the CD3+ fraction and by the productive frequency of the clone. TCRdb stores this immuneACCESS table with in-frame sequences only. Part of the clones is absent; in the studies checked, under half of the shortfall reflects unresolved V genes, and no reason is known for the rest. V and J calls and clone size are copied from that table; D and trimming were computed from the DNA. This sample has 60,000 or so clones in its table, and about 69% of those were observed once. The top ten constitute around 6.6% of the sample.

Overall study results and their limits: The cohort was highly selected, including more treatment-naive, never-smoker and oncogene-addicted patients than is typical, which limits generalizability. The study protocol defined all tumor marker inferences as exploratory. The baseline peripheral repertoire was partially replaced by infused TIL clonotypes, which then decayed over months, and no apparent association between persistence and response was found.

Sequencing used blood, obtained at baseline. This TCR came from a person between 30 and 79 years old with non-small cell lung cancer. In this chain, TRBV2 is recombined with TRBJ1-5; TRBD1 fits 7 bases in the junction. Here the CDR3 is given as CASSGLDRIQPQHF. The DNA sequence reads TGTGCCAGCAGTGGTTTGGACAGGATCCAGCCCCAGCATTTT.